This entry concerns a single T cell receptor (beta chain). Its antigen is unidentified. The source of the sample is a study of shared clonotypes between healthy human individuals. Trimming left V 3 bases short and J 0 bases short, with 13 bases between. This CDR3 has 16 residues. Germline assignment: CDR1 SGHNT and CDR2 YYREEE (reference sequence). The protocol was immunoSEQ multiplex PCR, while the TCRdb copy is restricted to in-frame clones and leaves out a portion. The profile shows about 2.4 million clones, approximately 90% of them singletons. Overall study results and limits: For naive CD4 cells, 4% to 5% of clonotypes were shared across a few donors.

The V call is TRBV5-4, the J call TRBJ2-1, with unresolved D. The clonotype was recovered from a young man in good health. The specimen was naive CD4+ T cells sorted from blood. Subset defined: CD45RA+ positively selected. Written as DNA, the CDR3 is TGTGCCAGCAGCTCCTATAGTCAAAGCTCCTACAATGAGCAGTTCTTC. This gives the protein CASSSYSQSSYNEQFF. The complete variable domain, with remaining parts taken from reference TRBV5-4 and TRBJ2-1, reads ETGVTQSPTHLIKTRGQQVTLRCSSQSGHNTVSWYQQALGQGPQFIFQYYREEENGRGNFPPRFSGLQFPNYSSELNVNALELDDSALYLCASSSYSQSSYNEQFFGPGTRLTVL.